The rows below give T cell receptor beta chains drawn from one sample of a study of blood T cell repertoires in COVID-19. Assay: immunoSEQ multiplex PCR; the TCRdb copy retains only in-frame clones and omits some. This table has a few hundred thousand clones, more than 70% appearing once. Source material: peripheral blood. The receptors were gathered from a woman aged 45-59 years with COVID-19, enrolled during active disease. CDR3s include the opening cysteine and the closing phenylalanine or tryptophan. A D gene is named only where the DNA matches it firmly. Clone sizes are given selectively: once, few, many, or a class where the clone is expanded.

d_call,j_call,v_call,clone_size,cdr3_aa,cdr3_nt
-,TRBJ2-3,TRBV2,-,CASTQWGGAGRDPQYF,TGTGCCAGCACCCAGTGGGGGGGCGCAGGGCGGGATCCGCAGTATTTT
TRBD1,TRBJ2-7,TRBV5-6,-,CASSWTGGGEQYF,TGTGCCAGCAGCTGGACAGGGGGCGGCGAGCAGTACTTC
-,TRBJ1-6,TRBV27,-,CASSPGYQGNSPLHF,TGTGCCAGCAGTCCCGGGTACCAGGGGAATTCACCCCTCCACTTT
TRBD2,TRBJ2-2,TRBV5-1,-,CASSRDYLNTGELFF,TGCGCCAGCAGCCGGGACTACCTGAACACCGGGGAGCTGTTTTTT
-,TRBJ2-7,TRBV15,once,CATSRDLSGVTYEQYF,TGTGCCACCAGCAGGGATTTATCCGGGGTCACCTACGAGCAGTACTTC
TRBD1,TRBJ1-5,TRBV2,-,CASSPGQGYQPQHF,TGTGCCAGCAGTCCGGGACAGGGATATCAGCCCCAGCATTTT
-,TRBJ2-1,TRBV5-6,-,CASSQPADEQFF,TGTGCCAGCAGCCAACCTGCGGATGAGCAGTTCTTC
-,TRBJ2-3,TRBV6-1,-,CASSVTGISSTDTQYF,TGTGCCAGCAGTGTAACAGGGATTAGTAGCACAGATACGCAGTATTTT
TRBD1,TRBJ2-7,TRBV5-1,-,CASSLEGTGMSEQYF,TGCGCCAGCAGCTTGGAGGGGACAGGGATGTCCGAGCAGTACTTC
-,TRBJ1-3,TRBV30,once,CACLYWSSGNTIYF,TGTGCCTGTTTATATTGGAGCTCTGGAAACACCATATATTTT
TRBD2,TRBJ2-1,TRBV6-5,-,CATLPGGYNEQFF,TGTGCCACCCTACCGGGGGGTTACAATGAGCAGTTCTTC
-,TRBJ2-7,TRBV23-1,-,CASSHDPNRDTIIHEQYF,TGCGCCAGCAGTCATGACCCCAACCGGGACACGATCATCCACGAGCAGTACTTC
-,TRBJ2-7,TRBV5-1,-,CASSLEGAGEQYF,TGCGCCAGCAGCTTGGAAGGGGCAGGGGAGCAGTACTTC
-,TRBJ2-2,TRBV5-1,-,CASSANTGELFF,TGCGCCAGCAGCGCTAATACCGGGGAGCTGTTTTTT
TRBD1,TRBJ1-1,TRBV6-5,-,CASTLTGEVTEAFF,TGTGCCAGCACACTGACAGGGGAGGTCACTGAAGCTTTCTTT
-,TRBJ1-2,TRBV3-1/TRBV3-2,-,CASSQGRDTFYGYTF,TGTGCCAGCAGCCAAGGCCGGGACACCTTCTATGGCTACACCTTC
TRBD1,TRBJ1-2,TRBV29-1,once,CSVETTDRVHNYGYTF,TGCAGCGTTGAGACAACCGACAGGGTCCATAACTATGGCTACACCTTC
-,TRBJ1-1,TRBV5-1,-,CASSSTGITEAFF,TGCGCCAGCAGCTCTACAGGGATTACTGAAGCTTTCTTT